Given below is one TCR beta chain in context. Its target antigen remains unknown. No much larger clone is present one base from it, and per-base qualities are unavailable. The time point label of this sample denotes: blood from clinic visit 5 months post-surgery; TSC patient then seizure free. The surgery cases with the highest brain T cell transcript signatures were chosen for TCR beta chain sequencing of brain tissue, and also of blood when blood was available. Prior to surgery, the patients had been treated with at least one anti-epileptic drug. The TCR-sequenced patients were children whose drug-resistant epilepsy was caused by tuberous sclerosis complex, focal cortical dysplasia, Rasmussen encephalitis or hemimegalencephaly. The Monarch genomic DNA purification kit was used to extract bulk genomic DNA from unsorted brain tissue and from whole blood. These data come from a study of brain T cells in children with intractable seizures (dated by TCRdb to about 2021). A note on the overall study: Resected brain tissue from some 53 pediatric epilepsy surgery cases was initially screened for immune gene transcripts with a NanoString immunology panel. Most of the 12 selected surgery cases also had pre-surgery blood sequenced, which left four cases with brain tissue only.

TCR beta chain sequences were generated from genomic DNA using the immunoSEQ assay. Regarding the original processing steps: Any CDR3 sequence that did not begin with the conserved framework cysteine at position 104 was removed by hand. To get clonality, the normalized Shannon's Diversity Index was subtracted from one, giving values from 0 (maximal diversity) to 1 (oligoclonal). Differences in the frequency of the same CDR3 between samples, such as brain versus blood, were assessed with chi-squared comparison-of-proportions tests. Public clonotypes were found through immuneACCESS searches, while the VDJdb browser was used to judge similarity to known antiviral clonotypes. Drawn from immuneACCESS, this table holds only the in-frame rearrangements with V and J called that TCRdb kept. Clones are partly lost; checked studies trace under half to an unresolved V gene and leave the rest unexplained. That table is the source of V, J and clone size, and D and trimming were worked out from the DNA. This sample comprises a few hundred thousand clones, over 90% of them detected only once. The top ten constitute 4.5% to 7% of the sample.

After removal of 5 bases from V and 7 bases from J, the junction retains 5 bases not matched to a gene. The CDR3, from cysteine to phenylalanine, totals 13 residues. The kept DNA is CDR3 alone, 39 bases in frame from the first base. CDR1 and CDR2, per the germline V gene (reference sequence), are LNHDA and SQIVND. What the authors observed across the whole study: The patients' HCMV serostatus was not known, and viral specificity was inferred solely from CDR3 sequence similarity. Because sequencing depth differed between pre- and post-surgery blood, the absence of clones from the pre-surgery sample may reflect undersampling.

The chain employs TRBV19 and TRBJ2-1, and TRBD2 aligns with 7 junction nucleotides. This sequence originates from a boy under two years old with tuberous sclerosis and intractable seizures. The sample was peripheral blood, taken about 5 months after surgery. The nucleotide sequence is given as TGTGCCAGTAGTGCACTAGCGTGGAATGAGCAGTTCTTC. Its protein product is CASSALAWNEQFF.